This TCR beta chain is from a study of blood T cell repertoires in COVID-19. On the study more broadly: COVID-19 samples collected from the United States, Italy and Spain covered acute and convalescent phases.

Germline assignment: CDR1 LGHNA and CDR2 YNFKEQ. The ends lost 3 bases at V and 0 bases at J; junction bases unmatched: 6. CDR3 length: 18 residues. Recruits, aged roughly 18 to 100 years, lived in about two dozen US areas. Recovered status in Cohort 3 required two negative PCRs, clearance, or symptom resolution. Original data processing: Amplification with reference gene primers provided the estimates of nucleated cell counts. Some clones are missing from TCRdb's copy, which holds only in-frame ones; the method was immunoSEQ multiplex PCR. V and J calls and clone size are given by that table; D and trimming were obtained from the DNA. The sample lists roughly 220,000 clones, around 90% seen once, with under 3% in the top ten.

The rearrangement joins TRBV4-2 to TRBJ2-5, with 14 bases matching TRBD2. This clonotype was sampled from a woman younger than 45 who had recovered from COVID-19. The sequenced material came from PBMCs or T cells enriched from blood (not recorded which). In DNA, the CDR3 is TGTGCCAGCAGCCAGGGGACTAGCGGGGGCCAGTACCAAGAGACCCAGTACTTC. Its protein product is CASSQGTSGGQYQETQYF.